The 8 T cell receptor beta chains in this list originate from one sample, sequenced in a study of T cells after yellow fever vaccination. MiXCR, run by TCRdb on the 5' RACE reads, gives a single entry per CDR3 protein. The sample includes 20,000 to 25,000 distinct CDR3 sequences, 3.4% of them seen just once. The starting material was PBMCs, either bulk or a sorted T-cell subset (CD4+, CD8+, memory, or dextramer-sorted; not recorded which), obtained roughly 46 days after the first yellow fever vaccination. Source of these receptors: a man between 18 and 29 years old who received the YFV17D yellow fever vaccine.

At least ten counts were recorded for this clonotype. V gene TRBV7-2 combines with J gene TRBJ2-1; unclear D gene. The CDR3 is made up of 11 amino acids. V lost 6 bases, J lost 7 bases, and 7 bases lay in between. The germline gives CDR1 SGHTA, CDR2 FQGNSA. CDR3 in amino acids: CASSEWNEQFF. In nucleotides, the CDR3 is TGTGCCAGCAGTGAGTGGAATGAGCAGTTCTTC.

This clonotype was recorded at least ten times. The rearrangement links TRBV5-1 to TRBJ1-1; 9 bases line up with TRBD1. This CDR3 region has 15 residues. The germline CDR1 and CDR2 sequences are SGHRS and YFSETQ. V lost 4 bases and J lost 1; bases outside the gene matches: 5. CDR3: CASSAGTGWNTEAFF. CDR3 nucleotides: TGCGCCAGCAGCGCCGGGACAGGGTGGAACACTGAAGCTTTCTTT.

At least ten counts were recorded for this clonotype. The chain employs TRBV5-1 and TRBJ2-4, with TRBD2 matching 13 bases. CDR3 length: 15 amino acids. In germline, CDR1 is SGHRS, CDR2 YFSETQ. The V segment lost 3 bases and the J segment 6 bases; nucleotides outside the gene matches: 3. This CDR3 is CASSSGLAGTNIQYF. The CDR3 bases are TGCGCCAGCAGCTCGGGACTAGCGGGGACAAACATTCAGTACTTC.

This clonotype was seen a few times. One base away lies a much larger clone, so this may be a sequencing read error. This chain links TRBV7-9 with TRBJ1-1; D gene unclear. With 5 bases removed from V and 7 bases from J, the gap between germline ends came to 14 bases. The CDR3 has 13 amino acids. Germline V gene data show CDR1 as SEHNR and CDR2 as FQNEAQ (reference sequence). The CDR3 sequence: CASSLVGFDEAFF. As DNA, the CDR3 is TGTGCCAGCAGCCTAGTAGGGTTTGATGAAGCTTTCTTT. Combining the CDR3 with reference TRBV7-9 and TRBJ1-1 gives the whole variable domain DTGVSQNPRHKITKRGQNVTFRCDPISEHNRLYWYRQTLGQGPEFLTYFQNEAQLEKSRLLSDRFSAERPKGSFSTLEIQRTEQGDSAMYLCASSLVGFDEAFFGQGTRLTVV.

This clonotype came up many times. The V and J genes are TRBV5-6 and TRBJ2-3; possibly TRBD1 or TRBD2 for D (7 bases each). The length of the CDR3 is 16 residues. Deletions cut 4 bases from V and 2 bases from J, with 17 bases between. CDR1 and CDR2 (germline): SGHDT, YYEEEE. This CDR3 is CASSPPGGDYTDTQYF. In nucleotides, the CDR3 is TGTGCCAGCAGCCCTCCAGGGGGGGACTACACAGATACGCAGTATTTT. Full variable domain (rest looked up from reference TRBV5-6 and TRBJ2-3): DAGVTQSPTHLIKTRGQQVTLRCSPKSGHDTVSWYQQALGQGPQFIFQYYEEEERQRGNFPDRFSGHQFPNYSSELNVNALLLGDSALYLCASSPPGGDYTDTQYFGPGTRLTVL.

This clonotype was seen many times. This chain uses TRBV2 with TRBJ2-1; 8 bases map to TRBD2. The junction had 13 bases not matched to a gene; V was cut back by 8 bases and J by 10 bases. The CDR3 totals 14 residues. Per the germline V gene, CDR1 is SNHLY and CDR2 is FYNNEI. CDR3 sequence: CASARGTRITEQFF. Written as DNA, the CDR3 is TGTGCCAGCGCGCGGGGGACTAGGATAACCGAGCAGTTCTTC.

This clonotype has at least ten counts. The gene calls are TRBV12-3 or TRBV12-4 and TRBJ2-2; 7 positions agree with TRBD2. The CDR3 covers 13 residues. Trimming took 11 bases from V and 0 from J; bases not matched to a gene: 3. CDR3 sequence: CAGRVANTGELFF. The DNA of the CDR3 is TGTGCCGGGAGGGTCGCGAACACCGGGGAGCTGTTTTTT.

This clonotype was observed many times. The chain combines TRBV7-8 with TRBJ2-5; D is ambiguous. V was clipped by 5 bases and J by 1 base, with 17 bases between them. CDR1 and CDR2 (germline): SGHVS, FQNEAQ. The CDR3 runs to 16 residues. CDR3 bases: TGTGCCAGCAGCCCGACACGGGTTATCCCCCAAGAGACCCAGTACTTC. The encoded protein is CASSPTRVIPQETQYF.